A selection of T cell receptor beta chains follows, all from one sample in a study of identical twins. TCRdb re-called the 5' RACE reads with MiXCR, one entry per CDR3 protein. The table includes 310,000 or so distinct CDR3 sequences, roughly 8.6% detected once. In addition, the sample was reused for a study of yellow fever vaccine responses in identical twins.

Sequenced material: memory (CD45RO+) T cells sorted from blood. Source of these receptors: a woman under 30 in good health. The CDR3 runs from the conserved cysteine through the conserved F or W. D genes are given only for firm matches. The size entry is marked missing in some rows and otherwise reads once, few, many or a size class.

many,TRBV29-1,TRBJ2-5,TRBD1,TGCAGCGTGGGACAGGGTGTTGAGACCCAGTACTTC,CSVGQGVETQYF
NA,TRBV20-1,TRBJ2-5,NA,TGCAGTGCTCAGGGGTTTATCTCCCAAGAGACCCAGTACTTC,CSAQGFISQETQYF
NA,TRBV28,TRBJ1-1,NA,TGTGCCAGCAGTACCCCATGGGGAGGCGACACTGAAGCTTTCTTT,CASSTPWGGDTEAFF
NA,TRBV20-1,TRBJ1-3,NA,TGCAGTGCTAGAGGACAGGCCTCTTCGGGCACCATATATTTT,CSARGQASSGTIYF
NA,TRBV10-2,TRBJ1-1,NA,TGCGCCAGCAGTGTTGGGGGGCTCAAGAACACTGAAGCTTTCTTT,CASSVGGLKNTEAFF
NA,TRBV5-1,TRBJ2-1,NA,TGCGCCAGCAGCTTGGAGTCCAGCCAGGCTGGGTGGGAGCAGTTCTTC,CASSLESSQAGWEQFF
many,TRBV24-1,TRBJ2-7,NA,TGTGCCACCAGTGATGGGGCCGCAGGCTCCTACGAGCAGTACTTC,CATSDGAAGSYEQYF
few,TRBV6-5,TRBJ1-5,NA,TGTGCCAGCAGTTACGTGGGGGAGGGTCAGCCCCAGCATTTT,CASSYVGEGQPQHF
few,TRBV10-2,TRBJ2-7,NA,TGCGCCAGCAGTGAGGGGGGGATTGGGACAAACTCCTACGAGCAGTACTTC,CASSEGGIGTNSYEQYF
few,TRBV7-8,TRBJ1-1,NA,TGTGCCAGCAGCATTGGTAGGGACACTGAAGCTTTCTTT,CASSIGRDTEAFF
few,TRBV27,TRBJ2-3,TRBD1,TGTGCCAGCCAAACTACCGGGACAGACTATAATACGCAGTATTTT,CASQTTGTDYNTQYF
many,TRBV29-1,TRBJ2-7,TRBD2,TGCAGCGTTGTCAATAGCGGGAGATGGTACGAGCAGTACTTC,CSVVNSGRWYEQYF
few,TRBV7-9,TRBJ2-5,NA,TGTGCCAGCAGCTTACCTCGGGGCATAGGCTCCCAAGAGACCCAGTACTTC,CASSLPRGIGSQETQYF
few,TRBV6-1,TRBJ2-5,NA,TGTGCCAGTTATAGGGAGACCCAGTACTTC,CASYRETQYF
NA,TRBV6-5,TRBJ1-5,TRBD1,TGTGCCAGCAGTTACGGCAGGGGGGATCAGCCCCAGCATTTT,CASSYGRGDQPQHF
few,TRBV28,TRBJ2-1,NA,TGTGCCAGCAGTTCACTACAGCCGGGGGGCGGGTATAATGAGCAGTTCTTC,CASSSLQPGGGYNEQFF
few,TRBV3-1,TRBJ2-1,NA,TGTGCCAGCAGTCCAGCGCTAAACCGAGGGAATGAGCAGTTCTTC,CASSPALNRGNEQFF
NA,TRBV12-5,TRBJ2-1,NA,TGTGCTAGTGAACGAGGCAATGAGCAGTTCTTC,CASERGNEQFF
many,TRBV5-6,TRBJ2-3,NA,TGTGCCAGCAGCTTGGGCGGCGGGTTTAGCACAGATACGCAGTATTTT,CASSLGGGFSTDTQYF
many,TRBV7-9,TRBJ1-4,TRBD1,TGTGCCAGCAGCCTGGCCGGGACAGGGCGGAATGAAAAACTGTTTTTT,CASSLAGTGRNEKLFF
many,TRBV10-3,TRBJ2-7,NA,TGTGCCATCAGTGAGTTGCCGACTATCCCGGCCTCCTACGAGCAGTACTTC,CAISELPTIPASYEQYF
many,TRBV3-1,TRBJ1-1,NA,TGTGCCAGCAGCCAAGGAGTCATGAACACTGAAGCTTTCTTT,CASSQGVMNTEAFF
medium-sized,TRBV5-1,TRBJ2-1,TRBD1,TGCGCCAGCAGCTTGCGGGACAGCGACCGTTTATCCTACAATGAGCAGTTCTTC,CASSLRDSDRLSYNEQFF
many,TRBV15,TRBJ1-4,TRBD1,TGTGCCACCTTTCCGGGACAGGGGTCCGAAAAACTGTTTTTT,CATFPGQGSEKLFF
few,TRBV7-8,TRBJ2-1,NA,TGTGCCAGCAGCTTAGGCGGGTTTGGGAGTCTTAGTGAGCAGTTCTTC,CASSLGGFGSLSEQFF
once,TRBV9,TRBJ2-2,NA,TGTGCCAGCAGTAAGATTTCGAACACCGGGGAGCTGTTTTTT,CASSKISNTGELFF
few,TRBV11-2,TRBJ2-3,NA,TGTGCCAGCAGCTTAGATTGGGCGGCGGGCACAGATACGCAGTATTTT,CASSLDWAAGTDTQYF
few,TRBV5-1,TRBJ1-2,NA,TGCGCCAGCAGCTTGTCTGTCACGGCAGGGGCCAACTATGGCTACACCTTC,CASSLSVTAGANYGYTF
few,TRBV4-1,TRBJ2-2,TRBD1,TGCGCCAGCAGCAGACAGGGGCGTACCGGGGAGCTGTTTTTT,CASSRQGRTGELFF
few,TRBV20-1,TRBJ2-1,NA,TGCAGTGCTGCGACCTTAAGAGAGCAGTTCTTC,CSAATLREQFF
many,TRBV3-1,TRBJ2-5,TRBD2,TGCGCCAGCAGCCCTAGCGGGGGGGCCGGCGAGACCCAGTACTTC,CASSPSGGAGETQYF
many,TRBV28,TRBJ1-5,TRBD1,TGTGCCAGCAGTGCCCCAGGGGGCTGGCAGCCCCAGCATTTT,CASSAPGGWQPQHF
few,TRBV18,TRBJ1-1,TRBD1,TGTGCCAGCTCACCATATGGGACAGGGCAGAACACTGAAGCTTTCTTT,CASSPYGTGQNTEAFF
few,TRBV7-2,TRBJ2-4,NA,TGTGCCAGCAGCTTGGGTTCCAGGGTGGTCAAAAACATTCAGTACTTC,CASSLGSRVVKNIQYF
NA,TRBV18,TRBJ2-5,NA,TGTGCCAGCTCACCGGAATTCTTTGAGACCCAGTACTTC,CASSPEFFETQYF
NA,TRBV19,TRBJ2-1,NA,TGTGCCAGTAGTATTAATAGCGGAATCTACAATGAGCAGTTCTTC,CASSINSGIYNEQFF
NA,TRBV6-1,TRBJ1-4,NA,TGTGCCAGCTGCCCGGGACCAACTCGGGAAAAACTGTTTTTT,CASCPGPTREKLFF
few,TRBV29-1,TRBJ1-5,TRBD1,TGCAGCGTGGGACAGGGGGGTAATCAGCCCCAGCATTTT,CSVGQGGNQPQHF
many,TRBV20-1,TRBJ2-1,TRBD2,TGCAGTGCTAAAGGACTAGCGGGAGGGTATGAGCAGTTCTTC,CSAKGLAGGYEQFF
many,TRBV28,TRBJ2-7,TRBD2,TGTGCCAGCAGTTTTGTAGGGGAGGGCTCCTACGAGCAGTACTTC,CASSFVGEGSYEQYF
once,TRBV20-1,TRBJ2-3,NA,TGCAGTGCTAGGGGGGACATTGATACGCAGTATTTT,CSARGDIDTQYF
NA,TRBV28,TRBJ1-5,TRBD1,TGTGCCAGCAGTCGCCCTGGACAGGGGTTTTTACAGCCCCAGCATTTT,CASSRPGQGFLQPQHF
many,TRBV27,TRBJ1-5,TRBD1,TGTGCCAGCAGTTTGACAGGGGTGAGCAATCAGCCCCAGCATTTT,CASSLTGVSNQPQHF
NA,TRBV25-1,TRBJ1-1,NA,TGTGCCAGCAGTATTCAGCTGAACACTGAAGCTTTCTTT,CASSIQLNTEAFF
NA,TRBV6-1,TRBJ1-2,NA,TGTGCCAGCAGTGAACCGACAGGACCTAACTATGGCTACACCTTC,CASSEPTGPNYGYTF
many,TRBV28,TRBJ2-7,NA,TGTGCCAGCTCCTTTGACGAGCAGTACTTC,CASSFDEQYF
few,TRBV5-6,TRBJ2-3,TRBD2,TGTGCCAGCAGCTCGACTGGCACTAGCGGGCACGCTTGGCATTTT,CASSSTGTSGHAWHF
few,TRBV7-9,TRBJ1-6,NA,TGTGCCGTTATGGAGGATCTCAATTCACCCCTCCACTTT,CAVMEDLNSPLHF
NA,TRBV6-1,TRBJ1-5,TRBD1,TGTGCCAGCAGTGAACTAGGGGACAGGGGATTCGTTCAGCCCCAGCATTTT,CASSELGDRGFVQPQHF
many,TRBV6-1,TRBJ2-2,NA,TGTGCCAGCAGTGAACTGGGGGAAACCGGGGAGCTGTTTTTT,CASSELGETGELFF
few,TRBV15,TRBJ2-3,NA,TGTGCCACCAGCAGAGATGCCCTGGGGGCTTTTAGCACAGATACGCAGTATTTT,CATSRDALGAFSTDTQYF
many,TRBV12-3/TRBV12-4,TRBJ1-2,NA,TGTGCCAGCAGTAACAAAGGACAGCTAACTCGTGGTGGCTACACCTTC,CASSNKGQLTRGGYTF
many,TRBV5-1,TRBJ2-7,NA,TGCGCCAGCAGGGGTAGTGGTTACGAGCAGTACTTC,CASRGSGYEQYF
NA,TRBV15,TRBJ2-5,TRBD2,TGTGCCACCAGCAGGGGAAGCGGGGGCTTGGGAGAGACCCAGTACTTC,CATSRGSGGLGETQYF
many,TRBV5-1,TRBJ2-3,NA,TGCGCCAGCAGCATTATAGCGGGCACAGATACGCAGTATTTT,CASSIIAGTDTQYF
few,TRBV3-1,TRBJ2-1,TRBD2,TGTGCCAGCAGCCGGGCGGGGGGTTCCTACAATGAGCAGTTCTTC,CASSRAGGSYNEQFF
NA,TRBV4-1,TRBJ1-5,NA,TGCGCCAGCAGCCGCCTGTGGGGGGGGGACAATCAGCCCCAGCATTTT,CASSRLWGGDNQPQHF
few,TRBV6-1,TRBJ2-1,TRBD2,TGTGCCAGCAGTCCAAGCGGGGGAATTCAGTTCTTC,CASSPSGGIQFF
few,TRBV20-1,TRBJ2-3,NA,TGCAGTGCCCTACTACCGGGGGAAGATACGCAGTATTTT,CSALLPGEDTQYF
few,TRBV6-5,TRBJ1-5,TRBD1,TGTGCCAGCAGTTTACAGGGGGCGCTGAGCAATCAGCCCCAGCATTTT,CASSLQGALSNQPQHF